The rows below give T cell receptor beta chains drawn from one sample of a study of T cell responses to AZD1222 COVID-19 vaccine. Assay: immunoSEQ multiplex PCR; the TCRdb copy retains only in-frame clones and omits some. The sample lists about 130,000 clones, 88% occurring once. Sequencing was performed on peripheral blood, taken on day 0 of AZD1222 vaccination. The receptors were sampled from an adult in good health. The CDR3 runs from the conserved cysteine through the conserved F or W. Fields, in order: V gene, CDR3 length, clone size, J gene, D gene, CDR3 protein, CDR3 DNA. A D gene is named only where the DNA matches it firmly. Size is stated for part of the rows, as once, few or many counts, or as a class when the clone is expanded.

v_call: TRBV9
cdr3_length: 15
clone_size: .
j_call: TRBJ2-3
d_call: .
cdr3_aa: CASSPGTESTDTQYF
cdr3_nt: TGTGCCAGCAGCCCCGGGACGGAGAGCACAGATACGCAGTATTTT

v_call: TRBV29-1
cdr3_length: 17
clone_size: once
j_call: TRBJ1-2
d_call: .
cdr3_aa: CSVEERGRPLGLYGYTF
cdr3_nt: TGCAGCGTTGAAGAAAGGGGCCGTCCACTAGGGTTATATGGCTACACCTTC

v_call: TRBV20-1
cdr3_length: 10
clone_size: .
j_call: TRBJ1-6
d_call: .
cdr3_aa: CSASSGSLHF
cdr3_nt: TGCAGTGCTAGCTCCGGTTCCCTCCACTTT

v_call: TRBV7-2
cdr3_length: 13
clone_size: .
j_call: TRBJ1-1
d_call: .
cdr3_aa: CASTLGRSTEAFF
cdr3_nt: TGTGCCAGCACCCTAGGCCGGAGCACTGAAGCTTTCTTT

v_call: TRBV20-1
cdr3_length: 10
clone_size: .
j_call: TRBJ2-3
d_call: .
cdr3_aa: CSAELGLQYF
cdr3_nt: TGCAGTGCTGAACTAGGTCTGCAGTATTTT

v_call: TRBV6-4
cdr3_length: 12
clone_size: .
j_call: TRBJ1-2
d_call: .
cdr3_aa: CASSDRAYGYTF
cdr3_nt: TGTGCCAGCAGTGACAGGGCCTATGGCTACACCTTC

v_call: TRBV18
cdr3_length: 13
clone_size: .
j_call: TRBJ1-1
d_call: .
cdr3_aa: CASSPQGHTEAFF
cdr3_nt: TGTGCCAGCTCACCGCAGGGCCACACTGAAGCTTTCTTT

v_call: TRBV3-1/TRBV3-2
cdr3_length: 14
clone_size: once
j_call: TRBJ2-7
d_call: .
cdr3_aa: CASSQLMPEDEQYF
cdr3_nt: TGTGCCAGCAGCCAACTCATGCCTGAGGACGAGCAGTACTTC

v_call: TRBV10-3
cdr3_length: 14
clone_size: .
j_call: TRBJ1-5
d_call: .
cdr3_aa: CAISESGQDQPQHF
cdr3_nt: TGTGCCATCAGTGAGTCGGGCCAGGATCAGCCCCAGCATTTT

v_call: TRBV19
cdr3_length: 13
clone_size: .
j_call: TRBJ1-2
d_call: .
cdr3_aa: CASSTPVNYGYTF
cdr3_nt: TGTGCCAGTAGTACCCCGGTCAACTATGGCTACACCTTC

v_call: TRBV15
cdr3_length: 12
clone_size: .
j_call: TRBJ1-5
d_call: TRBD1
cdr3_aa: CAAGTDNQPQHF
cdr3_nt: TGTGCCGCCGGGACAGACAATCAGCCCCAGCATTTT

v_call: TRBV6-1
cdr3_length: 16
clone_size: .
j_call: TRBJ1-4
d_call: TRBD1
cdr3_aa: CASSAPLDRGYEKLFF
cdr3_nt: TGTGCCAGCAGTGCTCCTCTCGACAGGGGCTATGAAAAACTGTTTTTT

v_call: TRBV7-3
cdr3_length: 16
clone_size: .
j_call: TRBJ2-5
d_call: .
cdr3_aa: CASSPRGGFRGETQYF
cdr3_nt: TGTGCCAGCAGCCCTAGGGGGGGTTTCAGGGGTGAGACCCAGTACTTC

v_call: TRBV9
cdr3_length: 15
clone_size: .
j_call: TRBJ1-1
d_call: .
cdr3_aa: CASSVGGAVNTEAFF
cdr3_nt: TGTGCCAGCAGCGTAGGAGGGGCGGTAAACACTGAAGCTTTCTTT

v_call: TRBV29-1
cdr3_length: 12
clone_size: .
j_call: TRBJ2-7
d_call: .
cdr3_aa: CSATGYQREQYF
cdr3_nt: TGCAGCGCAACAGGGTATCAAAGGGAGCAGTACTTC

v_call: TRBV19
cdr3_length: 11
clone_size: .
j_call: TRBJ2-7
d_call: TRBD2
cdr3_aa: CATTSGIEQYF
cdr3_nt: TGTGCCACGACTAGCGGGATCGAGCAGTACTTC

v_call: TRBV4-1
cdr3_length: 17
clone_size: .
j_call: TRBJ2-2
d_call: TRBD2
cdr3_aa: CASSQSLLAGVPGELFF
cdr3_nt: TGCGCCAGCAGCCAATCCTTACTAGCGGGAGTTCCCGGGGAGCTGTTTTTT

v_call: TRBV25-1
cdr3_length: 17
clone_size: few
j_call: TRBJ2-2
d_call: TRBD1
cdr3_aa: CASSESDRNANTGELFF
cdr3_nt: TGTGCCAGCAGTGAATCGGACAGGAACGCGAACACCGGGGAGCTGTTTTTT

v_call: TRBV24-1
cdr3_length: 15
clone_size: .
j_call: TRBJ1-1
d_call: .
cdr3_aa: CATSDAGPGNTEAFF
cdr3_nt: TGTGCCACCAGTGATGCAGGGCCCGGGAACACTGAAGCTTTCTTT

v_call: TRBV6-5
cdr3_length: 13
clone_size: .
j_call: TRBJ1-5
d_call: TRBD1
cdr3_aa: CASRGRGRQPQHF
cdr3_nt: TGTGCCAGCAGAGGCAGGGGGCGGCAGCCCCAGCATTTT

v_call: TRBV5-1
cdr3_length: 10
clone_size: .
j_call: TRBJ2-5
d_call: .
cdr3_aa: CASRGETQYF
cdr3_nt: TGCGCCAGCAGGGGGGAGACCCAGTACTTC

v_call: TRBV6-5
cdr3_length: 15
clone_size: .
j_call: TRBJ2-7
d_call: .
cdr3_aa: CASSYQAGTGYEQYF
cdr3_nt: TGTGCCAGCAGTTACCAGGCAGGGACTGGGTACGAGCAGTACTTC

v_call: TRBV5-1
cdr3_length: 15
clone_size: .
j_call: TRBJ1-4
d_call: .
cdr3_aa: CASSPDGWDNEKLFF
cdr3_nt: TGCGCCAGCAGCCCGGACGGCTGGGATAATGAAAAACTGTTTTTT

v_call: TRBV4-3
cdr3_length: 15
clone_size: .
j_call: TRBJ2-1
d_call: TRBD2
cdr3_aa: CASSQGLAGGIEQFF
cdr3_nt: TGCGCCAGCAGCCAAGGCCTAGCGGGGGGGATTGAGCAGTTCTTC

v_call: TRBV18
cdr3_length: 18
clone_size: .
j_call: TRBJ2-1
d_call: TRBD2
cdr3_aa: CASSPGTSGVGGDNEQFF
cdr3_nt: TGTGCCAGCTCCCCAGGGACTAGCGGGGTAGGAGGTGACAATGAGCAGTTCTTC

v_call: TRBV19
cdr3_length: 12
clone_size: .
j_call: TRBJ1-2
d_call: TRBD1
cdr3_aa: CASSRGQNGYTF
cdr3_nt: TGTGCCAGTAGTAGGGGACAGAATGGCTACACCTTC

v_call: TRBV18
cdr3_length: 14
clone_size: .
j_call: TRBJ2-5
d_call: .
cdr3_aa: CASSPPQGQETQYF
cdr3_nt: TGTGCCAGCTCACCGCCCCAGGGACAAGAGACCCAGTACTTC

v_call: TRBV5-1
cdr3_length: 15
clone_size: .
j_call: TRBJ1-6
d_call: .
cdr3_aa: CASSLDSPDNSPLHF
cdr3_nt: TGCGCCAGCAGCTTAGACAGCCCAGATAATTCACCCCTCCACTTT

v_call: TRBV5-1
cdr3_length: 15
clone_size: .
j_call: TRBJ1-1
d_call: TRBD1
cdr3_aa: CASSLLTGGETEAFF
cdr3_nt: TGCGCCAGCAGCTTATTGACAGGGGGCGAAACTGAAGCTTTCTTT

v_call: TRBV11-2
cdr3_length: 15
clone_size: .
j_call: TRBJ1-1
d_call: .
cdr3_aa: CASSLFSMENTEAFF
cdr3_nt: TGTGCCAGCAGCTTATTTAGCATGGAGAACACTGAAGCTTTCTTT

v_call: TRBV21-1
cdr3_length: 13
clone_size: few
j_call: TRBJ1-5
d_call: .
cdr3_aa: CASTPQADQPQHF
cdr3_nt: TGTGCCAGCACCCCACAGGCCGATCAGCCCCAGCATTTT

v_call: TRBV5-1
cdr3_length: 15
clone_size: .
j_call: TRBJ2-2
d_call: TRBD1
cdr3_aa: CASRLGQGRKGELFF
cdr3_nt: TGCGCCAGCAGACTTGGACAGGGTAGAAAAGGGGAGCTGTTTTTT

v_call: TRBV7-9
cdr3_length: 16
clone_size: .
j_call: TRBJ2-2
d_call: TRBD1
cdr3_aa: CASSPRDRGNTGELFF
cdr3_nt: TGTGCCAGCAGCCCCCGGGACAGAGGGAACACCGGGGAGCTGTTTTTT

v_call: TRBV5-8
cdr3_length: 15
clone_size: once
j_call: TRBJ1-5
d_call: .
cdr3_aa: CASSLALHPNQPQHF
cdr3_nt: TGTGCCAGCAGCTTGGCCCTGCACCCCAATCAGCCCCAGCATTTT

v_call: TRBV5-1
cdr3_length: 16
clone_size: .
j_call: TRBJ2-3
d_call: .
cdr3_aa: CASSLAGQGGTDTQYF
cdr3_nt: TGCGCCAGCAGCTTGGCCGGGCAGGGAGGCACAGATACGCAGTATTTT

v_call: TRBV6-2/TRBV6-3
cdr3_length: 15
clone_size: .
j_call: TRBJ1-1
d_call: .
cdr3_aa: CASSYETEWPTEAFF
cdr3_nt: TGTGCCAGCAGTTACGAGACAGAGTGGCCCACTGAAGCTTTCTTT

v_call: TRBV19
cdr3_length: 15
clone_size: few
j_call: TRBJ2-4
d_call: TRBD1
cdr3_aa: CASRYRGARLNIQYF
cdr3_nt: TGTGCCAGTAGGTACAGGGGAGCCCGCCTAAACATTCAGTACTTC

v_call: TRBV9
cdr3_length: 15
clone_size: .
j_call: TRBJ2-7
d_call: TRBD1
cdr3_aa: CASSVSGQGSYEQYF
cdr3_nt: TGTGCCAGCAGCGTATCGGGACAGGGGTCCTACGAGCAGTACTTC

v_call: TRBV7-9
cdr3_length: 16
clone_size: .
j_call: TRBJ1-6
d_call: .
cdr3_aa: CASSGRQFSPNSPLHF
cdr3_nt: TGTGCCAGCAGCGGGCGACAGTTTAGTCCTAATTCACCCCTCCACTTT

v_call: TRBV5-5
cdr3_length: 12
clone_size: once
j_call: TRBJ2-2
d_call: .
cdr3_aa: CASSLTGRELFF
cdr3_nt: TGTGCCAGCAGCTTGACAGGGAGGGAGCTGTTTTTT

v_call: TRBV30
cdr3_length: 13
clone_size: .
j_call: TRBJ2-2
d_call: .
cdr3_aa: CAWSDTFTGELFF
cdr3_nt: TGTGCCTGGAGTGATACTTTTACCGGGGAGCTGTTTTTT

v_call: TRBV19
cdr3_length: 14
clone_size: .
j_call: TRBJ1-2
d_call: TRBD1
cdr3_aa: CASTLTGGGYGYTF
cdr3_nt: TGTGCCAGTACCCTCACAGGGGGCGGGTATGGCTACACCTTC

v_call: TRBV7-9
cdr3_length: 17
clone_size: .
j_call: TRBJ1-3
d_call: TRBD1
cdr3_aa: CASSLFGTASSGNTIYF
cdr3_nt: TGTGCCAGCAGCTTGTTTGGGACAGCAAGCTCTGGAAACACCATATATTTT

v_call: TRBV11-3
cdr3_length: 18
clone_size: .
j_call: TRBJ2-1
d_call: TRBD2
cdr3_aa: CASSAPGTSGGGDNEQFF
cdr3_nt: TGTGCCAGCAGCGCGCCCGGGACTAGCGGGGGGGGAGACAATGAGCAGTTCTTC

v_call: TRBV7-9
cdr3_length: 15
clone_size: .
j_call: TRBJ1-4
d_call: .
cdr3_aa: CASSLTSATNEKLFF
cdr3_nt: TGTGCCAGCAGCTTAACAAGTGCCACTAATGAAAAACTGTTTTTT

v_call: TRBV5-4
cdr3_length: 13
clone_size: .
j_call: TRBJ1-1
d_call: .
cdr3_aa: CASSLDDTTEAFF
cdr3_nt: TGTGCCAGCAGCTTGGACGACACCACTGAAGCTTTCTTT

v_call: TRBV11-3
cdr3_length: 13
clone_size: .
j_call: TRBJ1-5
d_call: .
cdr3_aa: CASSLGSRQPQHF
cdr3_nt: TGTGCCAGCAGCTTAGGATCGAGACAGCCCCAGCATTTT

v_call: TRBV11-1
cdr3_length: 15
clone_size: .
j_call: TRBJ2-3
d_call: TRBD1
cdr3_aa: CASSPGQGAADTQYF
cdr3_nt: TGTGCCAGCAGCCCCGGTCAGGGGGCCGCAGATACGCAGTATTTT

v_call: TRBV6-5
cdr3_length: 14
clone_size: .
j_call: TRBJ1-6
d_call: .
cdr3_aa: CASSYNERGSPLHF
cdr3_nt: TGTGCCAGCAGTTACAACGAGAGGGGGTCACCCCTCCACTTT